The 5 T cell receptor beta chains listed next were all sequenced from one sample in a study of blood T cell repertoires in COVID-19. Sequencing was performed with immunoSEQ multiplex PCR; in TCRdb, only in-frame clones are kept and a portion is missing. The sample records 250,000 or so clones, 82% being singletons. Sequencing used peripheral blood. The receptors shown here come from a woman between 18 and 29 years old with acute or convalescent COVID-19.

The V call is TRBV14, the J call TRBJ1-2; 7 bases agree with TRBD1. Trimming at V came to 2 bases and at J to 4 bases, leaving 13 bases not matched to a gene. The CDR3 runs to 17 residues. Germline CDR1 is SGHDN and CDR2 is FVKESK. The CDR3 DNA follows: TGTGCCAGCAGCCAAAGATCGGGTTGGGACAGCCTCTATGGCTACACCTTC. Encoded protein: CASSQRSGWDSLYGYTF.

This clone appeared once. V and J are TRBV15 and TRBJ2-7, with TRBD2 matching over 8 bases. Germline assignment: CDR1 LNHNV and CDR2 YYDKDF (reference sequence). This CDR3 is built from 18 residues. Trimming removed 4 bases from V and 1 base from J; junction bases left unmatched: 15. DNA of the CDR3: TGTGCCACCAGCACCCCAGATATGTCTCGCGGGAGGTCCTACGAGCAGTACTTC. Translated, it gives CATSTPDMSRGRSYEQYF.

V is TRBV6-1 and J is TRBJ2-7; 10 positions agree with TRBD2. CDR1 and CDR2 from the germline V gene are MNHNS and SASEGT. V was pared by 4 bases and J by 1 base, with 7 bases of the junction left unmatched. This CDR3 spans 16 amino acids. CDR3 sequence (DNA): TGTGCCAGCAGTGCCGCCGGACTAGCGGTTTCCTACGAGCAGTACTTC. Residues: CASSAAGLAVSYEQYF.

Comments on this clone: Additional DNA sequences in this sample encode the identical CDR3. This chain uses TRBV18 with TRBJ1-2; 8 bases fit TRBD1. This CDR3 has 14 amino acids. Germline CDR1 KGHSH, CDR2 LQKENI. Trimming cost V 6 bases and J 5 bases; bases outside gene matches: 8. DNA for the CDR3: TGTGCCAGCTCGGTGGGACAGGAATCTTATGGCTACACCTTC. Translation: CASSVGQESYGYTF. Full variable domain (outside the CDR3, taken from reference TRBV18 and TRBJ1-2): NAGVMQNPRHLVRRRGQEARLRCSPMKGHSHVYWYRQLPEEGLKFMVYLQKENIIDESGMPKERFSAEFPKEGPSILRIQQVVRGDSAAYFCASSVGQESYGYTFGSGTRLTVV.

The chain couples TRBV5-5 to TRBJ2-7, with 9 nucleotides matching TRBD1. V trimming: 4 bases; J trimming: 1 base; junction bases outside the gene matches: 3. In germline, CDR1 is SGHKS, CDR2 YYEKEE (reference sequence). The CDR3 loop spans 14 amino acids. CDR3 loop: CASSPGTGSYEQYF. The CDR3 nucleotides read TGTGCCAGCAGCCCCGGGACAGGGTCCTACGAGCAGTACTTC.